One T cell receptor (beta chain) is described in this entry. Its antigen is unknown. Researchers ran the PCR with 60 Vbeta and 13 Jbeta primers. Repertoires were generated with immunoSEQ multiplex PCR, while TCRdb's copy carries only in-frame clones and drops some. The sample contains about 160,000 clones, 60% to 85% of which appear only once. The sample comes from a study of cytomegalovirus exposure and HLA in healthy donors. Across the whole study: A previous analysis identified 90 million to 140 million unique TCR beta sequences derived from approximately 190 million T cells.

General study results and limits: Rare TCR sequences dominated, though some public TCRs recurred in many donors. The study put 160 or so TCR beta chains on its list as cytomegalovirus-associated.

Germline V CDR1 and CDR2: GTSNPN, SVGIG (reference sequence). V was cut by 2 bases and J by 0 bases, with 8 bases left in between. The CDR3 spans 14 residues. The gene calls are TRBV30 and TRBJ1-5; no clear D gene. The specimen sequenced was PBMCs. The TCR sequence derives from a woman in her twenties or thirties in good health and CMV-seronegative. The CDR3 DNA is TGTGCCTGGAGTCTCCAGGTTAGCAATCAGCCCCAGCATTTT. This translates into CAWSLQVSNQPQHF.